These T cell receptor beta chains were read from a single sample in a study of cytomegalovirus exposure and HLA in healthy donors. This table comes from immunoSEQ multiplex PCR, and its TCRdb copy is limited to in-frame clones, with some not included. The table shows 250,000 to 400,000 clones, with approximately 88% occurring only once. The sequencing input was PBMCs. The source of these receptors is a man aged 30 to 39 in good health and CMV-seronegative. The CDR3 runs from the conserved cysteine through the conserved F or W. Each record gives: D gene, V gene, J gene, clone size, CDR3 DNA, CDR3 protein. The D gene is left open where the match is weak. Clone size is stated in some rows and not others, as once, few, many or a class when expanded.

D: .; V: TRBV6-5; J: TRBJ1-4; size: .; DNA: TGTGCCAGCAGCCCCGAGACAACTCCAAATGAAAAACTGTTTTTT; CDR3: CASSPETTPNEKLFF
D: TRBD1; V: TRBV11-2; J: TRBJ1-1; size: .; DNA: TGTGCCAGCAGATCATACTCGGGACAGGGTGGCACTGAAGCTTTCTTT; CDR3: CASRSYSGQGGTEAFF
D: TRBD1; V: TRBV7-9; J: TRBJ2-7; size: .; DNA: TGTGCCAGCAGCCCCTCCGGGACAGGGATCGTCGAGCAGTACTTC; CDR3: CASSPSGTGIVEQYF
D: TRBD1; V: TRBV5-6; J: TRBJ2-7; size: once; DNA: TGTGCCAGCAGCTTCGGAGGGACAGGCCCCTACGAGCAGTACTTC; CDR3: CASSFGGTGPYEQYF
D: .; V: TRBV6-5; J: TRBJ1-5; size: .; DNA: TGTGCCAGCAGTTACTCGAGCGGTCTGGGACAGCCCCAGCATTTT; CDR3: CASSYSSGLGQPQHF
D: .; V: TRBV4-3; J: TRBJ1-2; size: .; DNA: TGCGCCAGCAGCCAAGATCGGACAGCCTGGTATGGCTACACCTTC; CDR3: CASSQDRTAWYGYTF
D: .; V: TRBV19; J: TRBJ1-6; size: once; DNA: TGTGCCAGTAGTTTCGGGGTCTATAATTCACCCCTCCACTTT; CDR3: CASSFGVYNSPLHF
D: .; V: TRBV6-6; J: TRBJ1-5; size: .; DNA: TGTGCCAGCAGTTGGGGGGACGATCAGCCCCAGCATTTT; CDR3: CASSWGDDQPQHF
D: .; V: TRBV4-3; J: TRBJ1-1; size: .; DNA: TGCGCCAGCAGCCAAGAGCGGATGAACACTGAAGCTTTCTTT; CDR3: CASSQERMNTEAFF
D: .; V: TRBV7-8; J: TRBJ1-6; size: .; DNA: TGTGCCAGCAGCTTAGTTCTGGGCCCGTATTCACCCCTCCACTTT; CDR3: CASSLVLGPYSPLHF
D: .; V: TRBV19; J: TRBJ1-5; size: .; DNA: TGTGCCAGTAGTGAGGGGCTTGGGGGCTCGGACAATCAGCCCCAGCATTTT; CDR3: CASSEGLGGSDNQPQHF
D: TRBD2; V: TRBV6-5; J: TRBJ2-7; size: once; DNA: TGTGCCAGCAGTTACTCCAGCGGGGGAGCCTACGAGCAGTACTTC; CDR3: CASSYSSGGAYEQYF
D: .; V: TRBV5-6; J: TRBJ1-1; size: .; DNA: TGTGCCAGCAACGTGAGGGGGGGGGCTGGCACTGAAGCTTTCTTT; CDR3: CASNVRGGAGTEAFF
D: .; V: TRBV5-8; J: TRBJ2-7; size: .; DNA: TGTGCCAGCAGCTTCAAGACAGGAGATACGTACGAGCAGTACTTC; CDR3: CASSFKTGDTYEQYF
D: TRBD1; V: TRBV18; J: TRBJ2-3; size: .; DNA: TGTGCCAGCTCACGGGACAGTACAGATACGCAGTATTTT; CDR3: CASSRDSTDTQYF
D: .; V: TRBV12-5; J: TRBJ1-4; size: .; DNA: TGTGCTAGTGGTCCCACAACCATCAACTTCAGGTCGTCTAATGAAAAACTGTTTTTT; CDR3: CASGPTTINFRSSNEKLFF
D: .; V: TRBV4-1; J: TRBJ2-7; size: .; DNA: TGCGCCAGCAGCCTAACCGGGATAGCCTACGAGCAGTACTTC; CDR3: CASSLTGIAYEQYF
D: TRBD2; V: TRBV18; J: TRBJ2-2; size: .; DNA: TGTGCCAGCTCGCTGACTAGCGGGGGGGCCAGCACCGGGGAGCTGTTTTTT; CDR3: CASSLTSGGASTGELFF
D: TRBD2; V: TRBV4-1; J: TRBJ2-3; size: .; DNA: TGCGCCAGCAGCCAGCTACTAGCGGGGGGTCCCACAGATACGCAGTATTTT; CDR3: CASSQLLAGGPTDTQYF
D: TRBD1; V: TRBV5-1; J: TRBJ2-1; size: .; DNA: TGCGCCAGCAGCGCCGGGACAGGCGCCGTTAATGAGCAGTTCTTC; CDR3: CASSAGTGAVNEQFF
D: TRBD1; V: TRBV4-3; J: TRBJ2-7; size: .; DNA: TGCGCCAGCAGCCATAAGGGACAGGTAAGTTACGAGCAGTACTTC; CDR3: CASSHKGQVSYEQYF
D: .; V: TRBV27; J: TRBJ1-5; size: .; DNA: TGTGCCAGTAGGACAGGCAATCAGCCCCAGCATTTT; CDR3: CASRTGNQPQHF
D: .; V: TRBV10-3; J: TRBJ1-2; size: .; DNA: TGTGCCATCAATTCAGGGGTCGATGGCTACACCTTC; CDR3: CAINSGVDGYTF
D: .; V: TRBV5-1; J: TRBJ1-2; size: .; DNA: TGCGCCAGCAGCTGGACCGCCGACAGAGACTATGGCTACACCTTC; CDR3: CASSWTADRDYGYTF
D: .; V: TRBV20-1; J: TRBJ1-3; size: .; DNA: TGCAGTGCTAGTCAAGGAAACACCATATATTTT; CDR3: CSASQGNTIYF
D: TRBD2; V: TRBV10-1; J: TRBJ2-5; size: .; DNA: TGCGCCAGCAGTGAGTTGCCTAGCGGGGGCCAAGAGACCCAGTACTTC; CDR3: CASSELPSGGQETQYF
D: .; V: TRBV5-1; J: TRBJ2-1; size: .; DNA: TGCGCCAGCAGCTTGGTCCGAGGGCCGGGGGAGCAGTTCTTC; CDR3: CASSLVRGPGEQFF
D: TRBD2; V: TRBV6-5; J: TRBJ2-7; size: .; DNA: TGTGCCAGCACCTCTAGCGGGGGGGCCGTGTACGAGCAGTACTTC; CDR3: CASTSSGGAVYEQYF
D: .; V: TRBV5-5; J: TRBJ1-1; size: .; DNA: TGTGCCAGCAGCTATTGGAGAGGGCAATGGGACACTGAAGCTTTCTTT; CDR3: CASSYWRGQWDTEAFF
D: .; V: TRBV6-6; J: TRBJ1-2; size: .; DNA: TGTGCCAGCAGTTACATGGGGTCGGAGGGTGGCTACACCTTC; CDR3: CASSYMGSEGGYTF
D: TRBD1; V: TRBV27; J: TRBJ1-5; size: .; DNA: TGTGCCAGCAGTTTGAGGGGGCGAACATCCAATCAGCCCCAGCATTTT; CDR3: CASSLRGRTSNQPQHF
D: .; V: TRBV5-1; J: TRBJ2-7; size: .; DNA: TGCGCCAGCAGCCCGCCCGGACTGGCTTCCTACGAGCAGTACTTC; CDR3: CASSPPGLASYEQYF
D: .; V: TRBV7-2; J: TRBJ2-7; size: once; DNA: TGTGCCAGCAGCTTAGACAGCCTGGGTACTAGCGAGCAGTACTTC; CDR3: CASSLDSLGTSEQYF
D: .; V: TRBV4-1; J: TRBJ2-1; size: .; DNA: TGCGCCAGCAGCCAAGAAGAGAATTCAAACAATGAGCAGTTCTTC; CDR3: CASSQEENSNNEQFF
D: TRBD1; V: TRBV5-1; J: TRBJ2-5; size: .; DNA: TGCGCCAGCAGCTTGGAGTACAGGGGGTGGGAGACCCAGTACTTC; CDR3: CASSLEYRGWETQYF
D: TRBD1; V: TRBV27; J: TRBJ2-7; size: .; DNA: TGTGCCAGCAGTCGTCCCGGGACAGGGGCCGGGGGAAACTACGAGCAGTACTTC; CDR3: CASSRPGTGAGGNYEQYF
D: .; V: TRBV7-9; J: TRBJ1-1; size: .; DNA: TGTGCCAGCAGCTTAGTTGCGGCGAATGAAGCTTTCTTT; CDR3: CASSLVAANEAFF
D: TRBD1; V: TRBV6-1; J: TRBJ2-1; size: .; DNA: TGTGCCAGCAGTGAGCAGGGGGCCAAGATCCATGAGCAGTTCTTC; CDR3: CASSEQGAKIHEQFF
D: .; V: TRBV6-1; J: TRBJ1-4; size: .; DNA: TGTGCCAGCAGTGAAGTGGGAGGAAATGAAAAACTGTTTTTT; CDR3: CASSEVGGNEKLFF
D: TRBD1; V: TRBV5-6; J: TRBJ1-2; size: .; DNA: TGTGCCAGCAGCAACACCGGGACAGGGGGTACCGGCTACACCTTC; CDR3: CASSNTGTGGTGYTF
D: .; V: TRBV7-6; J: TRBJ1-1; size: .; DNA: TGTGCCAGCAGCTTAGTTTCCAGTATGAACACTGAAGCTTTCTTT; CDR3: CASSLVSSMNTEAFF
D: .; V: TRBV11-2; J: TRBJ1-2; size: .; DNA: TGTGCCAGCAGCCCAGCGCCGGAAGCTAACTATGGCTACACCTTC; CDR3: CASSPAPEANYGYTF